This T cell receptor beta chain comes out of a study of T cell responses to AZD1222 COVID-19 vaccine. Overall study results and limits: Spike-specific TCRs gained breadth and depth after people received two AZD1222 doses. Repertoires in all cases were sampled only once the peak T cell response had passed.

Sequencing used immunoSEQ multiplex PCR; TCRdb keeps in-frame clones, though not all of them. This table has some 140,000 clones, approximately 93% appearing once. On this clone itself: The antigen remains unidentified.

V dropped 7 bases and J dropped 2; count of bases not matched to a gene: 6. Germline V gene sequence: CDR1 LNHDA, CDR2 SQIVND (reference sequence). The CDR3 length is 14 residues. V is TRBV19 and J is TRBJ2-5; 8 positions match TRBD2. Sequences were derived from peripheral blood, sampled on day 0 of AZD1222 vaccination. This sequence was found in an adult in good health. CDR3 coding DNA: TGTGCCAGTACCCCCGGGAGGGGGCAAGAGACCCAGTACTTC. Protein sequence: CASTPGRGQETQYF.